This entry describes one TCR beta chain. Its antigen is not known. From germline, CDR1 is SEHNR and CDR2 FQNEAQ (reference sequence). V shed 6 bases and J shed 4 bases, with 10 bases lying between them. This CDR3 spans 13 amino acids. A single record per CDR3 protein comes from TCRdb applying MiXCR to the reads. Of about 920,000 distinct CDR3 sequences listed, approximately 31% are singletons. This sample stems from a study of T cell repertoires in cytomegalovirus infection. The TCR comes from a human donor in good health (CMV status not recorded). Some clones in this sample may be carry-over from other donors' samples. This specimen consisted of cultured CD8+ T cells from PBMCs, obtained from culture after CMV antigen stimulation. The chain links TRBV7-9 to TRBJ2-1, with D uncertain. The chain's CDR3 is CASRSDLYNEQFF. Here the CDR3 DNA reads TGTGCCAGCAGGTCGGACCTTTACAATGAGCAGTTCTTC.